These 2 T cell receptor beta chains share one sample of origin, sequenced in a study of blood T cell repertoires in COVID-19. Clones were sequenced by immunoSEQ multiplex PCR, and TCRdb holds only the in-frame ones, with some missing. The profile shows 130,000 or so clones, around nine tenths of them singletons. Sequencing used peripheral blood. Receptors originate from a man between 60 and 70 years old with COVID-19, enrolled during active disease.

This clone turned up a few times. The CDR3 region is CASSLGQTGGPNYGYTF. The CDR3 region has the DNA TGCGCCAGCAGCTTGGGACAGACAGGGGGGCCTAACTATGGCTACACCTTC. This rearrangement joins TRBV5-1 to TRBJ1-2; TRBD1 agrees at 9 bases. The length of the CDR3 is 17 residues. The V gene end was trimmed by 0 bases and the J gene end by 0 bases; junction bases not matched to a gene: 6. Germline assignment: CDR1 SGHRS and CDR2 YFSETQ.

This clone was observed a few times. The chain joins TRBV12-5 to TRBJ2-1; TRBD1 might be the D (5 bases). Germline V gives CDR1 LGHNT, CDR2 FRNRAP. CDR3 length: 15 amino acids. V lost 3 bases and J 0 bases, leaving 9 bases between the germline ends. The DNA for the CDR3 is TGTGCTAGTGGTTTAGGGGCAAGCTCCTACAATGAGCAGTTCTTC. Protein: CASGLGASSYNEQFF.